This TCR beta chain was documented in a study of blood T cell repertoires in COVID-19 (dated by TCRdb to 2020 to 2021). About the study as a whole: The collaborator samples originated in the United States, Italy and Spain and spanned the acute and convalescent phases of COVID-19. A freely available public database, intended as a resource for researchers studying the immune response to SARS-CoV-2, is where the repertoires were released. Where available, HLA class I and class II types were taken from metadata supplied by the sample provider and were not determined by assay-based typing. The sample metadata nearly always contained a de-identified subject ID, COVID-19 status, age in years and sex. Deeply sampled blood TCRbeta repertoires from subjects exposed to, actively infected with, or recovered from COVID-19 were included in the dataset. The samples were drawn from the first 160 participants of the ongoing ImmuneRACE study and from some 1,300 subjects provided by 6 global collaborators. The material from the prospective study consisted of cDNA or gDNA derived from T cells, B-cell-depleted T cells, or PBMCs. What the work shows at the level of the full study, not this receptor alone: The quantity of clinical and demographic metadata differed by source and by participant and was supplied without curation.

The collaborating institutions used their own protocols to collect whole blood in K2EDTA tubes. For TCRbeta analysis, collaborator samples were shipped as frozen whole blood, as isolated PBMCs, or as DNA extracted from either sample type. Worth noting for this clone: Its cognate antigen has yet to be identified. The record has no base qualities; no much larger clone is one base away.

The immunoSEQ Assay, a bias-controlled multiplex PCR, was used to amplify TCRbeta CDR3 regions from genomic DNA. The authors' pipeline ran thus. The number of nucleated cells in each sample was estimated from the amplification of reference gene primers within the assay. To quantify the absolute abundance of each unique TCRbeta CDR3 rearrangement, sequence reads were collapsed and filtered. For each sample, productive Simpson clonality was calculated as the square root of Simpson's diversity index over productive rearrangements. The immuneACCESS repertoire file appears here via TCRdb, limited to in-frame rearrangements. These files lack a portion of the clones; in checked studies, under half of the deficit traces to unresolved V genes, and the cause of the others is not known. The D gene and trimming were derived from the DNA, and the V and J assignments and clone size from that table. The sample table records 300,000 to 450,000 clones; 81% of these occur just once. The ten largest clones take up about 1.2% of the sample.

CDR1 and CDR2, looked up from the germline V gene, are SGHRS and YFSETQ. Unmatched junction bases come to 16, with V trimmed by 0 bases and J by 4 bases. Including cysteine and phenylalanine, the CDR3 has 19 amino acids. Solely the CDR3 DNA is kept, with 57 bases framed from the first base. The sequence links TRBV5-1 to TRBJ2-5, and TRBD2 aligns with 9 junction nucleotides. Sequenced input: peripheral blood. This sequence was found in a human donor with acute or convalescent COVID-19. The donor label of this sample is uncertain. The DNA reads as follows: TGCGCCAGCAGCTTGGTGGGACAATACGGCGGGAGGGCCCCAGAGACCCAGTACTTC. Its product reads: CASSLVGQYGGRAPETQYF.